The clone carrying this T cell receptor (beta chain) was counted a few times. Its target is unknown. These data belong to a study of T cells in Graves' hyperthyroidism and ophthalmopathy. Study results and limitations: The majority of expanded thyroid clonotypes above 0.001 also appeared in blood. The model anticipated ophthalmopathy a median 6.5 months pre-onset.

Hyperthyroidism patients were newly diagnosed, had disease duration under 2 months, and were aged 18 to 65 years. Fresh peripheral blood, approximately 10 ml, was the source of the PBMCs. Germline trimming cut 0 bases from V and 11 bases from J; bases unmatched to any gene: 2. There are 13 residues in the CDR3. Germline V lookup: CDR1 LNHNV, CDR2 YYDKDF (reference sequence). The investigators amplified TCR beta CDR3 regions from RNA transcripts. An initial round of RT-PCR targeting the TCR CDR3 relied on the HTBI primer set. One entry per CDR3 protein, called by TCRdb with MiXCR from the multiplex PCR reads. Seen here are more than 350,000 distinct CDR3 sequences, approximately 15% observed once, and the top ten hold less than 35%.

The clonotype was recovered from a woman aged 25-40 years with Graves' hyperthyroidism. The V gene is TRBV15, the J gene TRBJ2-1, with TRBD1 identical over 9 bases. The material sequenced was blood. The CDR3 region has the DNA TGTGCCACCAGCAGAGATAACAGGGGGCAGCAGTTCTTC. This translates into CATSRDNRGQQFF.